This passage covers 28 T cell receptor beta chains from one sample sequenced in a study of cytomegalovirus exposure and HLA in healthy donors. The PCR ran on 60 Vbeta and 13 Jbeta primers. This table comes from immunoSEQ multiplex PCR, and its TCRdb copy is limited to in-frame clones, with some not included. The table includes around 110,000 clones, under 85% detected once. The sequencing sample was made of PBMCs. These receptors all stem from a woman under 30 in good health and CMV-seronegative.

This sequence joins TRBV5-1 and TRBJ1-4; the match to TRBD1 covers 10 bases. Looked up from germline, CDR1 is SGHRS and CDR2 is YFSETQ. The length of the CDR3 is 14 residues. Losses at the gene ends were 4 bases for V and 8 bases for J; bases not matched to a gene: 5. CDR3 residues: CASSPGTGVEKLFF. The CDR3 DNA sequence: TGCGCCAGCAGCCCCGGGACAGGGGTGGAAAAACTGTTTTTT.

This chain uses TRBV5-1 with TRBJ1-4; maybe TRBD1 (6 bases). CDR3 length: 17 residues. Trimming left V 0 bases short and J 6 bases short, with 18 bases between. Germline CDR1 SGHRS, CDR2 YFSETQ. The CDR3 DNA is TGCGCCAGCAGCTTGGAGGCCAGGGGAAGGGGGTATGAAAAACTGTTTTTT. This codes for CASSLEARGRGYEKLFF.

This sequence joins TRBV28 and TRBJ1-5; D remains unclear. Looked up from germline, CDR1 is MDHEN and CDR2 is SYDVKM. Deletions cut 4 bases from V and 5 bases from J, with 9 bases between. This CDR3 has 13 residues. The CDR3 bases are TGTGCCAGCAGTTATGGCAGATATCAGCCCCAGCATTTT. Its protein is CASSYGRYQPQHF. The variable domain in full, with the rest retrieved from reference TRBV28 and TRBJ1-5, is DVKVTQSSRYLVKRTGEKVFLECVQDMDHENMFWYRQDPGLGLRLIYFSYDVKMKEKGDIPEGYSVSREKKERFSLILESASTNQTSMYLCASSYGRYQPQHFGDGTRLSIL.

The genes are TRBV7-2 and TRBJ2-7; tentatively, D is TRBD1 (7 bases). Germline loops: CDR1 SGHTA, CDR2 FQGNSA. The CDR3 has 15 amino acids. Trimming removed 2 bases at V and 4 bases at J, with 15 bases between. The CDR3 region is CASSLIGGGFYEQYF. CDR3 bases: TGTGCCAGCAGCTTAATCGGAGGGGGCTTTTACGAGCAGTACTTC.

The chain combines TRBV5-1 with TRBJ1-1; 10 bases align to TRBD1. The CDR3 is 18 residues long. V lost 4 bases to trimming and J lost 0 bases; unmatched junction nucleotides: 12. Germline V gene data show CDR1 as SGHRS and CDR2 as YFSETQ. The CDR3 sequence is CASSPLRDRGRMNTEAFF. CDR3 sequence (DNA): TGCGCCAGCAGCCCTTTGAGGGACAGGGGACGTATGAACACTGAAGCTTTCTTT.

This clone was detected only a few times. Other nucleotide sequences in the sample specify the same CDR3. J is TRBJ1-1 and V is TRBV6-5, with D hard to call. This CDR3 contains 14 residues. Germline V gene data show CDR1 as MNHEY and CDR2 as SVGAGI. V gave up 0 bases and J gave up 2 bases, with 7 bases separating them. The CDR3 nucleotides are TGTGCCAGCAGTTACTCGCGGGGAAACACTGAAGCTTTCTTT. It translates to CASSYSRGNTEAFF.

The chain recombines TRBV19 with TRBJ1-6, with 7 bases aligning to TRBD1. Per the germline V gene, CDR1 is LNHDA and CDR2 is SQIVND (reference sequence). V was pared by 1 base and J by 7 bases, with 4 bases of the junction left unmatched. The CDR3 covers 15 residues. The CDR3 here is CASSIGTGANSPLHF. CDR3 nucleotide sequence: TGTGCCAGTAGTATAGGCACAGGGGCGAATTCACCCCTCCACTTT.

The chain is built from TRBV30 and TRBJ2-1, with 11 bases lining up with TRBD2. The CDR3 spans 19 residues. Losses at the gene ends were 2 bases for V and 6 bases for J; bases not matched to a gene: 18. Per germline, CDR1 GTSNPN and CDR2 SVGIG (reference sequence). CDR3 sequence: CAWSSLGALSGGAVNEQFF. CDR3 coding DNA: TGTGCCTGGAGTAGCTTAGGGGCCCTTAGCGGGGGGGCCGTCAATGAGCAGTTCTTC.

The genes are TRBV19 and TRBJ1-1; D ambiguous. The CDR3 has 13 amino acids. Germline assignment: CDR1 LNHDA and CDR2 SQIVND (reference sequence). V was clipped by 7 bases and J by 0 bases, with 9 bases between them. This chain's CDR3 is CASTAGMNTEAFF. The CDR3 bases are TGTGCCAGTACGGCAGGCATGAACACTGAAGCTTTCTTT.

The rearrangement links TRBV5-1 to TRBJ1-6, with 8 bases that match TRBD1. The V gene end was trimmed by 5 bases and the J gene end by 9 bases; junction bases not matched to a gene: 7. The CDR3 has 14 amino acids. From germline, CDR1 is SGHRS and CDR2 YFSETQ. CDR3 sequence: CASSPGQEGSPLHF. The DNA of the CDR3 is TGCGCCAGCAGTCCGGGACAGGAGGGTTCACCCCTCCACTTT. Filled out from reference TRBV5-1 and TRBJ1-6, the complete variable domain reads KAGVTQTPRYLIKTRGQQVTLSCSPISGHRSVSWYQQTPGQGLQFLFEYFSETQRNKGNFPGRFSGRQFSNSRSEMNVSTLELGDSALYLCASSPGQEGSPLHFGNGTRLTVT.

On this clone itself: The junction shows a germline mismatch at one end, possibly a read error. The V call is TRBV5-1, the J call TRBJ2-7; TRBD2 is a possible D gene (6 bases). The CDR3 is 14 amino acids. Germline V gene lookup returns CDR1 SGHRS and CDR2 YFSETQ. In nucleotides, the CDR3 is TGCGCCAGCAGTTTGGGGCGGGGAGACTACGAGCAGTACTTC. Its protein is CASSLGRGDYEQYF.

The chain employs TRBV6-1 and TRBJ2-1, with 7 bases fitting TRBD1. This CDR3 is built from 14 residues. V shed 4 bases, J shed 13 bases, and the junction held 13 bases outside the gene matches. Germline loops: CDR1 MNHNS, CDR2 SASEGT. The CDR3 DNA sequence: TGTGCCAGCAGTGTGACAGGGCGGCCATGGTCTCAGTTCTTC. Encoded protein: CASSVTGRPWSQFF.

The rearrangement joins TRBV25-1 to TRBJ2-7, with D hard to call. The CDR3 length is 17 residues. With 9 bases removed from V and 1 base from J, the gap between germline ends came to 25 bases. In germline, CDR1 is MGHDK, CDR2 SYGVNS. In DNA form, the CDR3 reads TGTGCCAGTCTTGGGCCAGTAAAAGGCCTTCGTTCCTACGAGCAGTACTTC. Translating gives CASLGPVKGLRSYEQYF.

The CDR3 nucleotides read TGCAGCGCCCGACAGGGGGTCGGCACTGAAGCTTTCTTT. Its translation is CSARQGVGTEAFF. The rearrangement uses TRBV29-1 and TRBJ1-1; 9 bases align to TRBD1. This CDR3 is 13 amino acids long. J was trimmed by 4 bases and V by 7 bases; bases with no gene match: 7. Germline V gene lookup returns CDR1 SQVTM and CDR2 ANQGSEA.

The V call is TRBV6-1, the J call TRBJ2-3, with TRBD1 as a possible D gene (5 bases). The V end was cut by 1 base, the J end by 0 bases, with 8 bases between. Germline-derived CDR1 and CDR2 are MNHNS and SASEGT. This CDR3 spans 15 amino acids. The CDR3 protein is CASSEVAGSTDTQYF. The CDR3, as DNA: TGTGCCAGCAGTGAAGTGGCAGGGAGCACAGATACGCAGTATTTT.

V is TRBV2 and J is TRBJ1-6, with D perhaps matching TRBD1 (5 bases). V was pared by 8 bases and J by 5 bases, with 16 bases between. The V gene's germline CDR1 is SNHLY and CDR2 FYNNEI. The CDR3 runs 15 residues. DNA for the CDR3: TGTGCCAGCGGAGGGGAGGGACTGGATAATTCACCCCTCCACTTT. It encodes CASGGEGLDNSPLHF.

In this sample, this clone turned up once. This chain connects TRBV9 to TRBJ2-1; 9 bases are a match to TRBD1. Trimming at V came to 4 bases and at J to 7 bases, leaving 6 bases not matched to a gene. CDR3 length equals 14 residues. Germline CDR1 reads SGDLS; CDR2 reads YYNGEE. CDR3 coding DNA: TGTGCCAGCAGCCCGGGGACAGGGAGGAATGAGCAGTTCTTC. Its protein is CASSPGTGRNEQFF.

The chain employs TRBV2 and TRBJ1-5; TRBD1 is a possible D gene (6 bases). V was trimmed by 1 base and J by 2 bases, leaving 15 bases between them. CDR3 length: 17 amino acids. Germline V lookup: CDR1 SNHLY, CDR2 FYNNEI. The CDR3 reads CASSEGGRGARNQPQHF. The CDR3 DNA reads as TGTGCCAGCAGTGAAGGCGGCAGGGGTGCACGCAATCAGCCCCAGCATTTT.

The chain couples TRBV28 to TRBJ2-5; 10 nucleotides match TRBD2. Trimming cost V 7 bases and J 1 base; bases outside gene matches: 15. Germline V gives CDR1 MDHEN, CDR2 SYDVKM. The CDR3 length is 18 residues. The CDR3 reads CASNALSGGATFQETQYF. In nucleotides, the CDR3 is TGTGCCAGCAACGCCTTAAGCGGGGGGGCTACGTTCCAAGAGACCCAGTACTTC. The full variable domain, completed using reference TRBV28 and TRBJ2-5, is DVKVTQSSRYLVKRTGEKVFLECVQDMDHENMFWYRQDPGLGLRLIYFSYDVKMKEKGDIPEGYSVSREKKERFSLILESASTNQTSMYLCASNALSGGATFQETQYFGPGTRLLVL.

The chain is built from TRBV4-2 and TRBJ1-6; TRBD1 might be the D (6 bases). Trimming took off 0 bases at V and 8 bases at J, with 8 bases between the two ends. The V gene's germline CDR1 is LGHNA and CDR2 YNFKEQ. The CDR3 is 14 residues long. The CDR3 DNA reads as TGTGCCAGCAGCCAAGAAACAGGGTATTCACCCCTCCACTTT. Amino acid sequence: CASSQETGYSPLHF.

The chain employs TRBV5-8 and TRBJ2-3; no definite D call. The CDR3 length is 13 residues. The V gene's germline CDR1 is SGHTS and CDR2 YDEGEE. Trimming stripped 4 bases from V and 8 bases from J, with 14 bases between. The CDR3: CASSLMSAGTQYF. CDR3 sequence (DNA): TGTGCCAGCAGCCTGATGTCTGCAGGTACGCAGTATTTT.

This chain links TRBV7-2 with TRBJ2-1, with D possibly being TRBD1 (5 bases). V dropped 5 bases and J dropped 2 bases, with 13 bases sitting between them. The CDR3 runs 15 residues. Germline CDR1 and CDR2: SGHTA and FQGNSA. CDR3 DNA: TGTGCCAGCAGCCCAGGGTGGCCCACCTACAATGAGCAGTTCTTC. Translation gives CASSPGWPTYNEQFF.

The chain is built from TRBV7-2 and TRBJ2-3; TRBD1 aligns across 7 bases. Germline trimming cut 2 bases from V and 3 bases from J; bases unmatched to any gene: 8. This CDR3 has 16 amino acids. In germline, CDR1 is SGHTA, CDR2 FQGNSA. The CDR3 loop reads CASSLMLAGGTDTQYF. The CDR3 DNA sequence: TGTGCCAGCAGCTTAATGCTGGCAGGGGGAACAGATACGCAGTATTTT.

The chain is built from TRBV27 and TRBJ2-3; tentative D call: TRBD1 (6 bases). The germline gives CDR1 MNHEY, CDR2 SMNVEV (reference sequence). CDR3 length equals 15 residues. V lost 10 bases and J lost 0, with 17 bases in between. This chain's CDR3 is CATWGQDYSTDTQYF. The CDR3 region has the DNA TGTGCCACATGGGGGCAGGATTATAGCACAGATACGCAGTATTTT.

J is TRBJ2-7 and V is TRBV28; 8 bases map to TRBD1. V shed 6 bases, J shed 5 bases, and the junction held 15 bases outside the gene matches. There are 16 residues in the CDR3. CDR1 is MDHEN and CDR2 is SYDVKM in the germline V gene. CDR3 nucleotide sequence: TGTGCCAGCAGCCAGTCAATCCGGACAGGGATCCACGAGCAGTACTTC. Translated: CASSQSIRTGIHEQYF. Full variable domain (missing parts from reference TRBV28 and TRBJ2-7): DVKVTQSSRYLVKRTGEKVFLECVQDMDHENMFWYRQDPGLGLRLIYFSYDVKMKEKGDIPEGYSVSREKKERFSLILESASTNQTSMYLCASSQSIRTGIHEQYFGPGTRLTVT.

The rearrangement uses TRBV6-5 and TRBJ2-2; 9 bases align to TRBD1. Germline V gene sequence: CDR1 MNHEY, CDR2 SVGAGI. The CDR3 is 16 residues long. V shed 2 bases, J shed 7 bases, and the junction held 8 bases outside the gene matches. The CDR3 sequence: CASSYPGTGSYGELFF. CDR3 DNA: TGTGCCAGCAGTTACCCCGGGACAGGGAGTTACGGGGAGCTGTTTTTT.

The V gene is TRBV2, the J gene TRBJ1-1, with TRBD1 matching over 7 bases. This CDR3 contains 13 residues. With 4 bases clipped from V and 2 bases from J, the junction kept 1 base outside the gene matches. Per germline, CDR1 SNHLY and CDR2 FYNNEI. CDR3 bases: TGTGCCAGCAGTGGACAGGGTAACACTGAAGCTTTCTTT. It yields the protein CASSGQGNTEAFF.

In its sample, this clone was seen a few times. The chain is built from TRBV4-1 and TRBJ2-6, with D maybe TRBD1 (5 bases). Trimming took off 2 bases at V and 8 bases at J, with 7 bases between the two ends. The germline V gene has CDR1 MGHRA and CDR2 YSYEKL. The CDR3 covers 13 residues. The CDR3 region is CASSQSGSNVLTF. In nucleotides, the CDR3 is TGCGCCAGCAGCCAATCAGGGTCCAACGTCCTGACTTTC.